The source of this TCR beta chain is a study of beta chain features in type 1 diabetes. The isolated RNA, all of it, was reverse transcribed, so expressed TCRB transcripts were what got sequenced. Sequencing was performed with immunoSEQ multiplex PCR; in TCRdb, only in-frame clones are kept and a portion is missing. The table has tens of thousands of clones, less than 55% seen once. About this clone itself: Its antigen remains unidentified.

Whole-study results and caveats: Shortening of TCRB CDR3s, moderate but significant, appeared in all four CD4+ subsets of Type 1 diabetes patients. These data did not resolve whether HLA type affects TCRB rearrangement.

Germline V CDR1 and CDR2: SGHAT, FQNNGV. V dropped 5 bases and J dropped 9 bases, with 14 bases sitting between them. The CDR3 totals 13 residues. Via the markers CD45RO/CCR7/CD25/CD127/CD95/CD27, stem cell-like memory, regulatory, central memory and naive CD4+ cells were sorted. The sample comprised Tregs from blood. The source of this sequence is a man aged 25-45 years with type 1 diabetes. The rearrangement uses TRBV11-2 and TRBJ2-1, with D maybe TRBD2 (5 bases). The CDR3 is CASSGRLLGEQFF. CDR3 sequence (DNA): TGTGCCAGCAGCGGGAGACTACTCGGTGAGCAGTTCTTC.